The sequence of this T cell receptor (beta chain) was determined in a study of technical replicates of blood from a handful of donors. The method was immunoSEQ multiplex PCR; TCRdb's version includes in-frame clones alone and lacks a portion of them. The table records some 68,000 clones, over 95% of them present only once. The CDR3 runs 13 residues. Germline V lookup: CDR1 MNHNS, CDR2 SASEGT. Trimming removed 10 bases from V and 0 bases from J; junction bases left unmatched: 5. The receptor comes from a human donor in good health. Material: T cells isolated from PBMCs. The chain uses TRBV6-1 and TRBJ1-1; 7 bases map to TRBD1. The CDR3 DNA sequence: TGTGCCATCCATACAGGGGTGAACACTGAAGCTTTCTTT. Translated: CAIHTGVNTEAFF.